The clone carrying this T cell receptor beta chain was seen a single time. Its target is not known. The data stem from a study of vaccination and CD4 T cells after COVID-19. Overall study results and limits: Median SARS-CoV-2-reactive clonotype numbers went from 21 to 38; this increase was not significant.

The Oncomine TCR Beta short-read assay was applied to DNA of cultured CD4+ T cells. TCRdb recomputed calls from the PCR reads with MiXCR, one row per CDR3 protein. The data contain around 4,000 distinct CDR3 sequences, 25% to 30% of them singletons. Treatment in this sample: approximately nine-day PBMC culture with coronavirus spike peptide pools or control peptides (ViraFEST assay). It was before the COVID-19 pandemic (2011-2018) that the unexposed donor's CD4+ T cells were collected. The CDR3 contains 14 residues. Unmatched junction bases numbered 6, after V lost 7 bases and J lost 0 bases. CDR1 MNHNS and CDR2 SASEGT come from the germline V gene.

This receptor was taken from a human donor in good health. Sequences were obtained from CD4+ T cells from blood, cultured in vitro. The chain employs TRBV6-1 and TRBJ2-7; 7 bases are a match to TRBD2. CDR3 sequence: CASTQGGSSYEQYF. CDR3 coding DNA: TGTGCCAGCACTCAGGGAGGGAGCTCCTACGAGCAGTACTTC.